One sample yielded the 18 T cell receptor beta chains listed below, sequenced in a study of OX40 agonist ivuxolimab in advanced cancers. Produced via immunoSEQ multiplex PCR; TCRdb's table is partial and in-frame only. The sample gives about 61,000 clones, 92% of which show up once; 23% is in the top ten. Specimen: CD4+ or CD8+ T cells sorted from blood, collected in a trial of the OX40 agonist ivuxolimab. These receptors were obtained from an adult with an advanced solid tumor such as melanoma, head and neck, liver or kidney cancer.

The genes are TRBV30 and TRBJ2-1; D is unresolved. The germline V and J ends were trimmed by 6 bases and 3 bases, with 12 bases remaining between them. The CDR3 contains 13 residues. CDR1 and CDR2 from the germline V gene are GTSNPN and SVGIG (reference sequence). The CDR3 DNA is TGTGCCTGTGTCTCGCTGGGCTACAATGAGCAGTTCTTC. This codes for CACVSLGYNEQFF.

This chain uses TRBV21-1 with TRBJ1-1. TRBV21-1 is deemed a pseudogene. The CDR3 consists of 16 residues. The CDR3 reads CASRGGRGSLNTEAFF. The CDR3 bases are TGTGCCAGCAGGGGCGGGAGAGGCAGCCTGAACACTGAAGCTTTCTTT.

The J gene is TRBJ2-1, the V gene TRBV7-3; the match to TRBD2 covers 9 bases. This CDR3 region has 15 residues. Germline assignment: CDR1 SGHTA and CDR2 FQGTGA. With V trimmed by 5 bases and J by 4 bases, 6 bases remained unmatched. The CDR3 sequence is CASSPAGGAYNEQFF. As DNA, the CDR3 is TGTGCCAGCAGCCCAGCGGGAGGAGCGTACAATGAGCAGTTCTTC. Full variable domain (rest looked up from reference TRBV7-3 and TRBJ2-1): GAGVSQTPSNKVTEKGKYVELRCDPISGHTALYWYRQSLGQGPEFLIYFQGTGAADDSGLPNDRFFAVRPEGSVSTLKIQRTERGDSAVYLCASSPAGGAYNEQFFGPGTRLTVL.

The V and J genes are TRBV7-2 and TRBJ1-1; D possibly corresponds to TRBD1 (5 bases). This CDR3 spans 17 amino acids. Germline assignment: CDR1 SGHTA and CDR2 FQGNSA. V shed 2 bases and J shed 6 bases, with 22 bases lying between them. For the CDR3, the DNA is TGTGCCAGCAGCTTAAGGGGAGGTTATAAGAAGTCGGCTGAAGCTTTCTTT. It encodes CASSLRGGYKKSAEAFF.

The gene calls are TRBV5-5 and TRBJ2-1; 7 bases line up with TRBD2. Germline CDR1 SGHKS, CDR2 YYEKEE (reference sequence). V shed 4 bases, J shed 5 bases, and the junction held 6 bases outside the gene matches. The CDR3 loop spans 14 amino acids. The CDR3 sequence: CASSALASHNEQFF. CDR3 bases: TGTGCCAGCAGCGCACTAGCGAGTCACAATGAGCAGTTCTTC.

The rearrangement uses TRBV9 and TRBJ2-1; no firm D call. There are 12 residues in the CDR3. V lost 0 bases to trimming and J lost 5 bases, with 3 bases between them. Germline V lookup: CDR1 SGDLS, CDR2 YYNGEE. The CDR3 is CASSVEDNEQFF. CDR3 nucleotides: TGTGCCAGCAGCGTAGAAGACAATGAGCAGTTCTTC. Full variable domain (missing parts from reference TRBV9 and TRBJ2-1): DSGVTQTPKHLITATGQRVTLRCSPRSGDLSVYWYQQSLDQGLQFLIQYYNGEERAKGNILERFSAQQFPDLHSELNLSSLELGDSALYFCASSVEDNEQFFGPGTRLTVL.

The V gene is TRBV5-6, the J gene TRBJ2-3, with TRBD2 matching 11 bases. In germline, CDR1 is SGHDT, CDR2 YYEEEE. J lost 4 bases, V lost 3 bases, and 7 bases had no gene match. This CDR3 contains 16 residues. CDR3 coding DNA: TGTGCCAGCAGCTGGATGCTAGCGGGGGGCCCAGATACGCAGTATTTT. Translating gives CASSWMLAGGPDTQYF.

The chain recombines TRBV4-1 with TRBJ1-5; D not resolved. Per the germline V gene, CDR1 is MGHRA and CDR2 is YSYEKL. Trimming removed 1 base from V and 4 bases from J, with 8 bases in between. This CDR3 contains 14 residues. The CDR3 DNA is TGCGCCAGCAGCCAAGGGGCAGAGAATCAGCCCCAGCATTTT. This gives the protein CASSQGAENQPQHF.

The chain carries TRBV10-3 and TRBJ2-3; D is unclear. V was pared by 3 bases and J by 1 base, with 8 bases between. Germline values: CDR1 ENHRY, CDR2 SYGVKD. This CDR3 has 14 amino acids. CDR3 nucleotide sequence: TGTGCCATCAGTGATATCCCGGGCACAGATACGCAGTATTTT. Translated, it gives CAISDIPGTDTQYF.

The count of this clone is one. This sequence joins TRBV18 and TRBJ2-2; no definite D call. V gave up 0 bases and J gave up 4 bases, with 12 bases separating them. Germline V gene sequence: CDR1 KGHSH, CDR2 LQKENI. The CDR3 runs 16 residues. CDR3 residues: CASSPPTPRRTGELFF. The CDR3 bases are TGTGCCAGCTCACCACCGACCCCCCGGCGCACCGGGGAGCTGTTTTTT.

CDR3 sequence (DNA): TGTGCCAGCAGCGTACAACTAGCGGACAGCACAGATACGCAGTATTTT. Translated: CASSVQLADSTDTQYF. This chain links TRBV9 with TRBJ2-3; 8 bases align to TRBD2. The CDR3 has 16 residues. The V gene's germline CDR1 is SGDLS and CDR2 YYNGEE. J was trimmed by 0 bases and V by 1 base; bases with no gene match: 4.

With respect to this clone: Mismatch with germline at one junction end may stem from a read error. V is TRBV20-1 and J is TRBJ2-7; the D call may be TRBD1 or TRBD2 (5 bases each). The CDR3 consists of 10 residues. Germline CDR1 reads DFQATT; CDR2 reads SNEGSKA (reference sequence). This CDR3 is CSARRGTPTF. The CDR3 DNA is TGCAGTGCTAGAAGAGGGACGCCAACCTTC.

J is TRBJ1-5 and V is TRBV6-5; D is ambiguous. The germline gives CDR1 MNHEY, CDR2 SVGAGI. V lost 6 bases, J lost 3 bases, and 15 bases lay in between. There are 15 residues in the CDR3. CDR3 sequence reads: CASSLTRFFNQPQHF. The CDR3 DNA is TGTGCCAGCAGCCTAACCCGGTTTTTCAATCAGCCCCAGCATTTT.

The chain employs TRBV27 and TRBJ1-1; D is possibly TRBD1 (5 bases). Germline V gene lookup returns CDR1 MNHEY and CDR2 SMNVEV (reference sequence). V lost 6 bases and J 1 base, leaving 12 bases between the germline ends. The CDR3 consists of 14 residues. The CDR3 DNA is TGTGCCAGCAGACCAGGGTTGGGGAACACTGAAGCTTTCTTT. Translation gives CASRPGLGNTEAFF.

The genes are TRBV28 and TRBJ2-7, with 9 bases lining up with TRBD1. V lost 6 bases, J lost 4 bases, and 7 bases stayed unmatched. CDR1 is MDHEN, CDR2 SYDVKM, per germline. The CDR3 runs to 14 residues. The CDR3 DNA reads TGTGCCAGCAGGCTCCGGGACAGGGAGTACGAGCAGTACTTC. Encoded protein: CASRLRDREYEQYF.

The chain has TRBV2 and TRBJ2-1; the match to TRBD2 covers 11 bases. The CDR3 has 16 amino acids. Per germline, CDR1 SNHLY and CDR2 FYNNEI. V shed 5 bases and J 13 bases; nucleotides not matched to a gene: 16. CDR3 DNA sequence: TGTGCCAGCAGTCCGGGGGTTGGGCTAGCGGGAGGCCTCCAGTTCTTC. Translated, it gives CASSPGVGLAGGLQFF.

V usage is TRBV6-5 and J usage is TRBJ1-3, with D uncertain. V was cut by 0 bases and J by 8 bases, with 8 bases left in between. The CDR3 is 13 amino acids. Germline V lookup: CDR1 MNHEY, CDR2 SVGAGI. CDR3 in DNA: TGTGCCAGCAGTTACTCTATGGTCGACACCATATATTTT. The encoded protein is CASSYSMVDTIYF.

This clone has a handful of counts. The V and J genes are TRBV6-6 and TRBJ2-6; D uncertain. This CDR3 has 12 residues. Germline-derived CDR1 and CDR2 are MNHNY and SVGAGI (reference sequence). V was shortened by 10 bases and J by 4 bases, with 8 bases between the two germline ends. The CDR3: CATFSGANVLTF. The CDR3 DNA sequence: TGTGCCACCTTTTCCGGGGCCAACGTCCTGACTTTC.